The 8 T cell receptor beta chains below were found in one sample sequenced in a study of cytomegalovirus exposure and HLA in healthy donors. In the PCR, 60 Vbeta and 13 Jbeta primers were used. Here immunoSEQ multiplex PCR was the method, and the copy in TCRdb shows in-frame clones only, minus some. The table has about 150,000 clones, roughly 77% seen once; the top ten hold less than 10%. Sequenced: PBMCs. The receptors originated from a man younger than 40 in good health and CMV-seropositive.

This clone was picked up one time. This chain links TRBV10-2 with TRBJ2-3; no clear D gene. Germline assignment: CDR1 WSHSY and CDR2 SAAADI. V gave up 3 bases and J gave up 6 bases, with 7 bases separating them. The CDR3 runs 12 residues. The CDR3 loop is CASSEAADTQYF. For the CDR3, the DNA is TGCGCCAGCAGTGAAGCAGCGGATACGCAGTATTTT.

V and J are TRBV7-2 and TRBJ1-5; no reliable D call. The CDR3 length is 18 residues. V lost 2 bases and J 0 bases, leaving 17 bases between the germline ends. The germline CDR1 and CDR2 sequences are SGHTA and FQGNSA. DNA of the CDR3: TGTGCCAGCAGCTTAACGCCCCCAACACCCCATAGCAATCAGCCCCAGCATTTT. It encodes CASSLTPPTPHSNQPQHF.

This clone was seen a single time. The rearrangement joins TRBV11-3 to TRBJ2-5, with D hard to call. Deletions cut 0 bases from V and 7 bases from J, with 9 bases between. The CDR3 extends over 13 amino acids. CDR1 is SGHNT, CDR2 YENEEA, per germline. The CDR3 loop is CASSLDRAGTQYF. As DNA, the CDR3 is TGTGCCAGCAGCTTAGACCGCGCCGGGACCCAGTACTTC. The complete variable domain, with remaining parts taken from reference TRBV11-3 and TRBJ2-5, reads EAGVVQSPRYKIIEKKQPVAFWCNPISGHNTLYWYLQNLGQGPELLIRYENEEAVDDSQLPKDRFSAERLKGVDSTLKIQPAELGDSAVYLCASSLDRAGTQYFGPGTRLLVL.

The genes are TRBV7-3 and TRBJ2-2, with 7 bases identical to TRBD2. Per the germline V gene, CDR1 is SGHTA and CDR2 is FQGTGA. The junction had 1 base not matched to a gene; V was cut back by 0 bases and J by 0 bases. The CDR3 is made up of 16 amino acids. This CDR3 is CASSLTRGANTGELFF. CDR3 DNA: TGTGCCAGCAGCTTAACTCGGGGGGCGAACACCGGGGAGCTGTTTTTT.

This sequence joins TRBV4-3 and TRBJ1-1; D is ambiguous. The CDR3 contains 13 residues. Germline V gene sequence: CDR1 LGHNA, CDR2 YSLEER. The V end lost 5 bases, the J end lost 0 bases, and 7 bases lay between the germline ends. CDR3 nucleotides: TGCGCCAGCAGCACACAGATGAACACTGAAGCTTTCTTT. Protein product: CASSTQMNTEAFF.

The chain links TRBV28 to TRBJ2-7; D gene unclear. Trimming pared 3 bases from V and 0 bases from J, leaving 6 bases between. The CDR3 covers 13 residues. Germline V lookup: CDR1 MDHEN, CDR2 SYDVKM. The chain's CDR3 is CASSFDNSYEQYF. The CDR3 coding sequence is TGTGCCAGCAGTTTCGACAACTCCTACGAGCAGTACTTC.

This chain links TRBV7-3 with TRBJ1-1; D remains ambiguous. Germline V gene lookup returns CDR1 SGHTA and CDR2 FQGTGA. Trimming stripped 5 bases from V and 0 bases from J, with 10 bases between. CDR3 length equals 14 residues. The CDR3 DNA reads TGTGCCAGCAGCCCTACCGGGGTGAACACTGAAGCTTTCTTT. Amino acid sequence: CASSPTGVNTEAFF. Full variable domain (remainder filled in from reference TRBV7-3 and TRBJ1-1): GAGVSQTPSNKVTEKGKYVELRCDPISGHTALYWYRQSLGQGPEFLIYFQGTGAADDSGLPNDRFFAVRPEGSVSTLKIQRTERGDSAVYLCASSPTGVNTEAFFGQGTRLTVV.

J is TRBJ1-2 and V is TRBV27; D unclear. The V gene's germline CDR1 is MNHEY and CDR2 SMNVEV (reference sequence). This CDR3 is 15 amino acids long. Trimming removed 1 base at V and 0 bases at J, with 9 bases between. The CDR3 reads CASSLLGEANYGYTF. The CDR3 DNA reads as TGTGCCAGCAGTTTATTGGGAGAAGCTAACTATGGCTACACCTTC.